Listed here is a single TCR beta chain. The target antigen is unknown. This specimen comes from a study of cytomegalovirus exposure and HLA in healthy donors. V dropped 3 bases and J dropped 1 base, with 9 bases sitting between them. Germline CDR1 is SGHAT and CDR2 is FQNNGV. The CDR3 runs 14 residues. Study-wide findings and caveats: An analysis done earlier found most TCR beta V segments productive about 90% or about 30% of the time. Published work reported that the classifier diagnosed cytomegalovirus status with high specificity and sensitivity.

The study ran its PCR with 60 Vbeta and 13 Jbeta primers. TCRdb's copy holds only in-frame clones and misses some; the assay was immunoSEQ multiplex PCR. The sample comprises around 170,000 clones, around 81% of which are singletons, and approximately 1.5% rests with the top ten. Sample: PBMCs. The TCR was taken from a man between 40 and 49 years old in good health and CMV-seronegative. The genes are TRBV11-2 and TRBJ2-5, with D maybe TRBD2 (5 bases). This CDR3 is CASSLRASQETQYF. CDR3 DNA: TGTGCCAGCAGCTTGAGGGCCTCCCAAGAGACCCAGTACTTC.